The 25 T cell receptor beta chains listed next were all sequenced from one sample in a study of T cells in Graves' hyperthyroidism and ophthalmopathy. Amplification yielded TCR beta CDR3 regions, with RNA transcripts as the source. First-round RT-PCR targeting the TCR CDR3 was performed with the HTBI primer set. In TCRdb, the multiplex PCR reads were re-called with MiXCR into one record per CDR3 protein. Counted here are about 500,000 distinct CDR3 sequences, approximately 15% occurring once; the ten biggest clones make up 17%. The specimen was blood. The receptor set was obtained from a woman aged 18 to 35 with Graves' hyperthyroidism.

CDR3 bases: TGTGCCAGCAGCTTAGAGGCAGGGCTTAGCAATCAGCCCCAGCATTTT. Its protein is CASSLEAGLSNQPQHF. The chain recombines TRBV11-2 with TRBJ1-5; D is possibly TRBD1 (5 bases). The CDR3 totals 16 residues. Germline loops: CDR1 SGHAT, CDR2 FQNNGV. V gave up 0 bases and J gave up 0 bases, with 9 bases separating them.

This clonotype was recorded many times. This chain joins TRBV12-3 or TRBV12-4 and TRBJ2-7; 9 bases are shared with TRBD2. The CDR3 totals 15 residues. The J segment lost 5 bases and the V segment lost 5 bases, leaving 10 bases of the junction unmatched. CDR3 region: CASSPFSGSGDEQYF. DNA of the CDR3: TGTGCCAGCAGTCCATTTAGCGGGAGTGGGGACGAGCAGTACTTC.

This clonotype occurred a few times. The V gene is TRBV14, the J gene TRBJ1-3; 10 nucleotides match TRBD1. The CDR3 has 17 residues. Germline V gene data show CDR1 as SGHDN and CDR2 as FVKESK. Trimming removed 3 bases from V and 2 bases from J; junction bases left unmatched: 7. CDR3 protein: CASSHAAGTGAGNTIYF. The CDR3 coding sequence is TGTGCCAGCAGCCACGCCGCCGGGACAGGGGCTGGAAACACCATATATTTT.

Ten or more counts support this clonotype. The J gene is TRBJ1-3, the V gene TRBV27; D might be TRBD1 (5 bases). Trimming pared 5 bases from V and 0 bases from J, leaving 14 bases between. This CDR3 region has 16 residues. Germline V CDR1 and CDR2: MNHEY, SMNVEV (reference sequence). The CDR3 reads CASSPSRQGSGNTIYF. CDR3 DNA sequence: TGTGCCAGCAGTCCGAGTCGTCAGGGCTCTGGAAACACCATATATTTT.

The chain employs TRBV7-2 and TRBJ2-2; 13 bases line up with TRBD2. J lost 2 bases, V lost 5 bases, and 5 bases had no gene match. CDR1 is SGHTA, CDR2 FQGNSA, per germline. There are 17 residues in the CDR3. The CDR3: CASSPGLAGANTGELFF. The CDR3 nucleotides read TGTGCCAGCAGCCCCGGACTAGCGGGAGCTAACACCGGGGAGCTGTTTTTT.

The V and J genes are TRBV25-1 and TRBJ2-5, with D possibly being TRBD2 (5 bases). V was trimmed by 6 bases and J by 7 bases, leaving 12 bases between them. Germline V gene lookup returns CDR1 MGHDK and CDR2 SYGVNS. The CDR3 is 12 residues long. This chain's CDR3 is CASRRAVGTQYF. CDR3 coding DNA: TGTGCCAGCAGACGAGCGGTGGGGACCCAGTACTTC.

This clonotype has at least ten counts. The CDR3 bases are TGTGCCAGCAGCGCCCAAGTGTCGACCCAGTACTTC. It specifies CASSAQVSTQYF. The chain couples TRBV11-2 to TRBJ2-5; no clear D gene. V was clipped by 5 bases and J by 7 bases, with 11 bases between them. The CDR3 spans 12 residues. The germline V gene encodes CDR1 SGHAT and CDR2 FQNNGV. Using reference TRBV11-2 and TRBJ2-5 for the parts outside the CDR3, the full variable domain is EAGVAQSPRYKIIEKRQSVAFWCNPISGHATLYWYQQILGQGPKLLIQFQNNGVVDDSQLPKDRFSAERLKGVDSTLKIQPAKLEDSAVYLCASSAQVSTQYFGPGTRLLVL.

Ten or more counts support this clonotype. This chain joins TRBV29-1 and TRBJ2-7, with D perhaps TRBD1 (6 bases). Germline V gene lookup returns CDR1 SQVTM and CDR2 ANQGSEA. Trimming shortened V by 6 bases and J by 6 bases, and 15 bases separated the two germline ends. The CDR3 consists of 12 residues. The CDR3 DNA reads TGCAGCGTCCGAACAGGGAGCCGCGAGCAGTACGTC. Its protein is CSVRTGSREQYV.

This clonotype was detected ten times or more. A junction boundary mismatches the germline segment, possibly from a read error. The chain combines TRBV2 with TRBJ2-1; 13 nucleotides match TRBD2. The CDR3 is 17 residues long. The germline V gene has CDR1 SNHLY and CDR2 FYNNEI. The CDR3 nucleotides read TGTGCCAGCGGTGATAGAGGTGGACTAGCGGGAGACAATGAGCAGTTCTTC. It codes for CASGDRGGLAGDNEQFF.

The CDR3 protein is CASSLEAGGLVDTQYF. The DNA for the CDR3 is TGTGCCAGCAGCTTAGAAGCGGGAGGCCTCGTCGATACGCAGTATTTT. The rearrangement uses TRBV7-6 and TRBJ2-3, with 9 bases identical to TRBD2. Germline-derived CDR1 and CDR2 are SGHVS and FNYEAQ. The V segment lost 1 base and the J segment 6 bases; nucleotides outside the gene matches: 8. This CDR3 region has 16 residues.

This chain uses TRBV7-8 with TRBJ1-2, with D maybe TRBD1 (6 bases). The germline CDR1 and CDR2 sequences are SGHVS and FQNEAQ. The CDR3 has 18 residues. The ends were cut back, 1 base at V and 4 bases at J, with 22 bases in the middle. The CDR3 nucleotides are TGTGCCAGCAGCTTAGGGGGAGGGGGACGAGATCTACTCTATGGCTACACCTTC. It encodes CASSLGGGGRDLLYGYTF.

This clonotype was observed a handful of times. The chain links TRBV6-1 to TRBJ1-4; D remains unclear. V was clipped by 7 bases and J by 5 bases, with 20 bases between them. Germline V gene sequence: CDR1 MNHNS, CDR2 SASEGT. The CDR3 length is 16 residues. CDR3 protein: CASKDPRAIQNEKLFF. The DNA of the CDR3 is TGTGCCAGCAAGGACCCGAGAGCGATCCAGAATGAAAAACTGTTTTTT.

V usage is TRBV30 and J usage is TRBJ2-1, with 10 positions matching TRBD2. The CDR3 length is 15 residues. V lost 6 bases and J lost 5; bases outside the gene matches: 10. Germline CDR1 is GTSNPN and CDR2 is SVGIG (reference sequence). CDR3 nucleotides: TGTGCCTGCCCCATCACGGGGACTAGCGACAATGAGCAGTTCTTC. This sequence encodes CACPITGTSDNEQFF.

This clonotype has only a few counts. The CDR3 sequence: CASSYSGLEVQDTQYF. CDR3 sequence (DNA): TGTGCCAGCAGTTACTCCGGACTCGAGGTTCAAGATACGCAGTATTTT. The genes are TRBV6-5 and TRBJ2-3; tentative D call: TRBD2 (5 bases). This CDR3 is 16 amino acids long. Germline-derived CDR1 and CDR2 are MNHEY and SVGAGI. V was trimmed by 0 bases and J by 5 bases, leaving 15 bases between them.

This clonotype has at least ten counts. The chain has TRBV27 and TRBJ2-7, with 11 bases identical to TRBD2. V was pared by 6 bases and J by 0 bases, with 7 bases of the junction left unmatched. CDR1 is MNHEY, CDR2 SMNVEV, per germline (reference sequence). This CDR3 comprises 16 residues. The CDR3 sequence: CASSLAGGLSSYEQYF. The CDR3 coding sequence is TGTGCCAGCAGCCTAGCGGGAGGCCTCAGCTCCTACGAGCAGTACTTC.

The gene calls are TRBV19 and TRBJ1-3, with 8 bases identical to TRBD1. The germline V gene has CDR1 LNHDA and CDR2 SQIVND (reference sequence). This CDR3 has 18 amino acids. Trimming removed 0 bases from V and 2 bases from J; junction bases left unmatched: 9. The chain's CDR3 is CASSIDPFNRGTGNTIYF. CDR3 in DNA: TGTGCCAGTAGTATAGACCCCTTCAACAGGGGGACTGGAAACACCATATATTTT.

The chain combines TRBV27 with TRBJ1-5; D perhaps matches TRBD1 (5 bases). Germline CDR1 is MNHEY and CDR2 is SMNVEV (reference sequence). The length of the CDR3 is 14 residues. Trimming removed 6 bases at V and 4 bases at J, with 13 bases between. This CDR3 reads CASRGGNRNQPQHF. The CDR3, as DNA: TGTGCCAGCAGGGGGGGGAACCGTAATCAGCCCCAGCATTTT.

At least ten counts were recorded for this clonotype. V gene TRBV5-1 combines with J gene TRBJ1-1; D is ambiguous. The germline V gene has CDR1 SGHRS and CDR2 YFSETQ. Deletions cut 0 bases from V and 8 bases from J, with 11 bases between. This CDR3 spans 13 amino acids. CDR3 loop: CASSLESTLEAFF. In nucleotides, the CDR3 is TGCGCCAGCAGCTTGGAGAGCACCTTGGAAGCTTTCTTT.

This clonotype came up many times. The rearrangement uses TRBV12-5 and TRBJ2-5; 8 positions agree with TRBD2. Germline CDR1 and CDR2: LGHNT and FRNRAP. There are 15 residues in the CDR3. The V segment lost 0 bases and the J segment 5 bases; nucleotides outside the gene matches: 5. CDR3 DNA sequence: TGTGCTAGTGGTTTGGTCGGGGGGGCCCTGGAGACCCAGTACTTC. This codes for CASGLVGGALETQYF.

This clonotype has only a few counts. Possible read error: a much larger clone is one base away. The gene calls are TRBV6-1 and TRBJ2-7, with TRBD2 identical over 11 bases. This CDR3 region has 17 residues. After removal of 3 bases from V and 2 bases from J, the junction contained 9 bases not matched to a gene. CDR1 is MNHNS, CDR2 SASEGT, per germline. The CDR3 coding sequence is TGTGCCAGCAGTGAGGGTTGGACTAGCGGGTTACCCTACGAGCAGTACTTC. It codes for CASSEGWTSGLPYEQYF.

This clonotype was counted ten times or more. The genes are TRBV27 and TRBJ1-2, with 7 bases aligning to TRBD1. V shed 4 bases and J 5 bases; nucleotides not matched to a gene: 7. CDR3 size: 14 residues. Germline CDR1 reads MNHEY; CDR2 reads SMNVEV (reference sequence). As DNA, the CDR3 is TGTGCCAGCAGTTCCCCGGGGACAGCATATGGCTACACCTTC. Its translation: CASSSPGTAYGYTF.

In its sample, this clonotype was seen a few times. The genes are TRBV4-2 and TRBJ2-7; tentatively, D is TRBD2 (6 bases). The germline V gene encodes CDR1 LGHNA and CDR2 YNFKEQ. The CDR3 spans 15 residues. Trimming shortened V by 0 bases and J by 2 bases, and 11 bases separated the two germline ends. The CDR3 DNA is TGTGCCAGCAGCCAAGATGGGGGGAGCACCTACGAGCAGTACTTC. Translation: CASSQDGGSTYEQYF.

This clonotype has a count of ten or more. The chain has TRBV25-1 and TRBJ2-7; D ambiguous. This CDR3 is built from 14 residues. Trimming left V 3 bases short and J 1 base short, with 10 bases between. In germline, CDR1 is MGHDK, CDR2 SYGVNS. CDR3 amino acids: CASSDQDGSYEQYF. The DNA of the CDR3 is TGTGCCAGCAGTGACCAAGATGGATCCTACGAGCAGTACTTC.

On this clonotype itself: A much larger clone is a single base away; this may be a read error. CDR3 sequence: CATSDPGTSLEQFF. The CDR3 DNA sequence: TGTGCCACCAGTGATCCTGGGACTAGCCTCGAGCAGTTCTTC. The genes are TRBV24-1 and TRBJ2-1; 9 bases line up with TRBD2. Germline CDR1 is KGHDR and CDR2 is SFDVKD. Losses at the gene ends were 3 bases for V and 10 bases for J; bases not matched to a gene: 6. The CDR3 totals 14 residues.

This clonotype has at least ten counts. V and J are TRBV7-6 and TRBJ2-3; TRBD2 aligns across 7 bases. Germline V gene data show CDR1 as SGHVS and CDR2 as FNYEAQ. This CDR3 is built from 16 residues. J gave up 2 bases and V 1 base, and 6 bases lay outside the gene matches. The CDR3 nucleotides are TGTGCCAGCAGCTTAGGATGGGGGGGAGCCACAGATACGCAGTATTTT. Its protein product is CASSLGWGGATDTQYF.